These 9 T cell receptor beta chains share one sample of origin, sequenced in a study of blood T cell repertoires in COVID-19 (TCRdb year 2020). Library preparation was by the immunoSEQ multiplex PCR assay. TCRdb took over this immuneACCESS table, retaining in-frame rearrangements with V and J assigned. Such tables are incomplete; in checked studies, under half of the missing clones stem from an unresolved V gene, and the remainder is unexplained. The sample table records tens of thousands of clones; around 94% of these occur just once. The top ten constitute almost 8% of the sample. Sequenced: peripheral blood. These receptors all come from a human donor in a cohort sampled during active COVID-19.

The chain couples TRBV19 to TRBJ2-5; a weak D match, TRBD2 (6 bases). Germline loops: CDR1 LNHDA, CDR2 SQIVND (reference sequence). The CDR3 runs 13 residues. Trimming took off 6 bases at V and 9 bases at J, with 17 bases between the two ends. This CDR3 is CASSLSTSGAQYF. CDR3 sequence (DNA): TGTGCCAGTAGCTTATCTACCTCGGGGGCCCAGTACTTC.

This CDR3 is CASRASGTEGYTF. The CDR3 DNA sequence: TGTGCCAGCAGAGCTTCCGGGACAGAAGGCTACACCTTC. V usage is TRBV6-5 and J usage is TRBJ1-2; 7 bases align to TRBD1. CDR1 is MNHEY and CDR2 is SVGAGI in the germline V gene. With V trimmed by 6 bases and J by 8 bases, 9 bases remained unmatched. The CDR3 covers 13 residues.

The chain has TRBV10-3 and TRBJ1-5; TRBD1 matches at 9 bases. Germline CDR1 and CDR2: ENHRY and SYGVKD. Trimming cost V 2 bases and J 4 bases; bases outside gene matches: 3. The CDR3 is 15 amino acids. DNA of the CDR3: TGTGCCATCAGTGAGGGAGGGACAGGGAATCAGCCCCAGCATTTT. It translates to CAISEGGTGNQPQHF.

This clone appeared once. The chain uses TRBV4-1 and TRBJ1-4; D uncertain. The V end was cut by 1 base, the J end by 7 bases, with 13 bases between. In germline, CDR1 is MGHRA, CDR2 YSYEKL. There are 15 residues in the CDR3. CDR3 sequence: CASSQVFGVSEKLFF. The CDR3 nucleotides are TGCGCCAGCAGCCAAGTCTTCGGGGTGTCTGAAAAACTGTTTTTT.

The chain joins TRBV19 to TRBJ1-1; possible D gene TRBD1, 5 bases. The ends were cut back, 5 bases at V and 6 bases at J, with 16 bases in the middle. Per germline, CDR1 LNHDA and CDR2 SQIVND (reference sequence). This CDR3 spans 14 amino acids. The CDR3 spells CASSPRRGTPEAFF. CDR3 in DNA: TGTGCCAGTAGTCCTCGGAGGGGAACTCCTGAAGCTTTCTTT. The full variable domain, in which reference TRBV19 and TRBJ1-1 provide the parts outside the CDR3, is DGGITQSPKYLFRKEGQNVTLSCEQNLNHDAMYWYRQDPGQGLRLIYYSQIVNDFQKGDIAEGYSVSREKKESFPLTVTSAQKNPTAFYLCASSPRRGTPEAFFGQGTRLTVV.

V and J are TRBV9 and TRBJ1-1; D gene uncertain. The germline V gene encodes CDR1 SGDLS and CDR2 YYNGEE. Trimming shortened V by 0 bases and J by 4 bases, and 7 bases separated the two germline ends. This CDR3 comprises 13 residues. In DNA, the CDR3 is TGTGCCAGCAGCGTAGAGGAGGGCACTGAAGCTTTCTTT. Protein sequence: CASSVEEGTEAFF.

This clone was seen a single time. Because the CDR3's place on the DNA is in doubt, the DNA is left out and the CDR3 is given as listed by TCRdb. CDR3 amino acids: CASVASGSIDEQYF. This rearrangement joins TRBV21-1 to TRBJ2-7; the D call of TRBD2 is as the table states it, not checked on the DNA. TRBV21-1 is annotated as a pseudogene. The CDR3 is 14 amino acids long, termini counted.

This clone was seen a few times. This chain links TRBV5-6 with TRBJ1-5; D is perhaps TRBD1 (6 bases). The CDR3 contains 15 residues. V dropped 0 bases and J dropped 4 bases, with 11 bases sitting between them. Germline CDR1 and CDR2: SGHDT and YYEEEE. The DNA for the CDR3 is TGTGCCAGCAGCTTGGGGACAGTTGGTAATCAGCCCCAGCATTTT. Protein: CASSLGTVGNQPQHF.

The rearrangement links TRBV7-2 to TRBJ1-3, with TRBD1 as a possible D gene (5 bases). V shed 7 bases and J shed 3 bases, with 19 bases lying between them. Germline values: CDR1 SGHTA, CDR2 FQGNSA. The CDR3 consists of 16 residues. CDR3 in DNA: TGTGCCAGCACCCCACCGGCGAGGGGAGGTGGAAACACCATATATTTT. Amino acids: CASTPPARGGGNTIYF. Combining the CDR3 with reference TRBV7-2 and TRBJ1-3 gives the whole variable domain GAGVSQSPSNKVTEKGKDVELRCDPISGHTALYWYRQSLGQGLEFLIYFQGNSAPDKSGLPSDRFSAERTGGSVSTLTIQRTQQEDSAVYLCASTPPARGGGNTIYFGEGSWLTVV.